Below are 29 T cell receptor beta chains sequenced from a single sample in a study of OX40 agonist ivuxolimab in advanced cancers. Using immunoSEQ multiplex PCR, the repertoire was profiled, and TCRdb retains in-frame clones only, with some absent. The data show roughly 72,000 clones, with over 75% seen just once and approximately 5% held by the top ten. Specimen: CD4+ or CD8+ T cells sorted from blood, collected in a trial of the OX40 agonist ivuxolimab. The receptors come from an adult with an advanced solid tumor such as melanoma, head and neck, liver or kidney cancer.

This chain links TRBV7-2 with TRBJ1-2; 7 bases align to TRBD1. The CDR3 totals 14 residues. CDR1 SGHTA and CDR2 FQGNSA come from the germline V gene. V trimming: 6 bases; J trimming: 4 bases; junction bases outside the gene matches: 8. The CDR3 loop reads CASSQGQMSYGYTF. CDR3 sequence (DNA): TGTGCCAGCAGTCAGGGACAGATGAGCTATGGCTACACCTTC.

J is TRBJ2-7 and V is TRBV6-5; the match to TRBD2 covers 9 bases. This CDR3 comprises 15 residues. Trimming at V came to 6 bases and at J to 6 bases, leaving 12 bases not matched to a gene. Germline V CDR1 and CDR2: MNHEY, SVGAGI. The CDR3 coding sequence is TGTGCCAGCAGGGATCTAGCGGGATCGGCCGTCGAGCAGTACTTC. As protein: CASRDLAGSAVEQYF.

This clone was counted a few times. V usage is TRBV9 and J usage is TRBJ1-3, with D perhaps TRBD1 (6 bases). The germline CDR1 and CDR2 sequences are SGDLS and YYNGEE. Trimming left V 3 bases short and J 3 bases short, with 13 bases between. This CDR3 comprises 15 residues. DNA of the CDR3: TGTGCCAGCAGCGGACCAGGGGTGGTTGGAAACACCATATATTTT. Amino acids: CASSGPGVVGNTIYF.

J is TRBJ2-3 and V is TRBV9, with TRBD1 matching 7 bases. CDR1 is SGDLS and CDR2 is YYNGEE in the germline V gene. The CDR3 spans 15 residues. After removal of 0 bases from V and 6 bases from J, the junction contained 7 bases not matched to a gene. The CDR3 nucleotides read TGTGCCAGCAGCGTAGAAGGGGGCGCGACCGATACGCAGTATTTT. This encodes CASSVEGGATDTQYF.

V is TRBV6-5 and J is TRBJ2-7, with D tentatively TRBD1 (5 bases). V was cut by 6 bases and J by 2 bases, with 11 bases left in between. The V gene's germline CDR1 is MNHEY and CDR2 SVGAGI. The CDR3 sequence is 13 residues long. For the CDR3, the DNA is TGTGCCAGCAGCCATAGGGGCCCCTACGAGCAGTACTTC. This translates into CASSHRGPYEQYF.

The genes are TRBV19 and TRBJ1-1; unclear D gene. There are 15 residues in the CDR3. V gave up 9 bases and J gave up 5 bases, with 22 bases separating them. The germline V gene has CDR1 LNHDA and CDR2 SQIVND (reference sequence). Here the CDR3 DNA reads TGTGCCAGCTCCCGCCCCCCGGGTTTCAGTACTGAAGCTTTCTTT. Translation: CASSRPPGFSTEAFF.

This clone appeared once. V and J are TRBV7-9 and TRBJ2-6; D may correspond to TRBD1 or TRBD2 (6 bases each). The CDR3 has 18 residues. CDR1 and CDR2 (germline): SEHNR, FQNEAQ (reference sequence). V gave up 5 bases and J gave up 0 bases, with 17 bases separating them. CDR3 sequence (DNA): TGTGCCAGCAGCCCCCTAGGGGGGCTCTACTCTGGGGCCAACGTCCTGACTTTC. Translation gives CASSPLGGLYSGANVLTF.

This chain connects TRBV29-1 to TRBJ1-1, with D hard to call. The germline gives CDR1 SQVTM, CDR2 ANQGSEA. The V gene lost 3 bases and the J gene lost 1 base, with 9 bases spanning the gap. The CDR3 extends over 13 amino acids. CDR3 loop: CSVESPENTEAFF. Here the CDR3 DNA reads TGCAGCGTTGAGAGTCCAGAGAACACTGAAGCTTTCTTT.

The chain couples TRBV5-1 to TRBJ2-7, with 9 positions matching TRBD2. V lost 7 bases, J lost 0 bases, and 2 bases stayed unmatched. The CDR3 covers 13 residues. Germline V CDR1 and CDR2: SGHRS, YFSETQ. The CDR3 DNA is TGCGCCAGCGGTAGCGGGAGCTCCTACGAGCAGTACTTC. Its protein product is CASGSGSSYEQYF.

J is TRBJ1-5 and V is TRBV27, with D possibly being TRBD1 (5 bases). Germline V gene sequence: CDR1 MNHEY, CDR2 SMNVEV (reference sequence). Trimming left V 3 bases short and J 1 base short, with 10 bases between. This CDR3 has 15 amino acids. The CDR3 bases are TGTGCCAGCAGTTTCGAGGGGAGGAGCAATCAGCCCCAGCATTTT. Amino acid sequence: CASSFEGRSNQPQHF.

In its sample, this clone was seen a few times. This chain links TRBV15 with TRBJ1-1; the D is unclear. The V end lost 2 bases, the J end lost 0 bases, and 4 bases lay between the germline ends. CDR3 length: 13 amino acids. Germline CDR1 reads LNHNV; CDR2 reads YYDKDF (reference sequence). CDR3 loop: CATSRIMNTEAFF. The CDR3 DNA follows: TGTGCCACCAGCAGAATCATGAACACTGAAGCTTTCTTT.

The chain joins TRBV30 to TRBJ1-5; D may be TRBD1 (6 bases). Trimming stripped 0 bases from V and 6 bases from J, with 9 bases between. CDR1 and CDR2 (germline): GTSNPN, SVGIG (reference sequence). The CDR3 length is 13 residues. CDR3 residues: CAWSVQGLQPQHF. CDR3 in DNA: TGTGCCTGGAGTGTACAGGGACTTCAGCCCCAGCATTTT. The full variable domain, with the rest looked up from reference TRBV30 and TRBJ1-5, is SQTIHQWPATLVQPVGSPLSLECTVEGTSNPNLYWYRQAAGRGLQLLFYSVGIGQISSEVPQNLSASRPQDRQFILSSKKLLLSDSGFYLCAWSVQGLQPQHFGDGTRLSIL.

The V and J genes are TRBV27 and TRBJ1-2; maybe TRBD1 (5 bases). The germline V gene encodes CDR1 MNHEY and CDR2 SMNVEV (reference sequence). This CDR3 is 16 amino acids long. Between the trimmed V and J ends, which lost 5 bases and 2 bases, there was a span of 18 bases. The CDR3 region is CASSLQVGPLNYGYTF. The DNA of the CDR3 is TGTGCCAGCAGTCTCCAAGTGGGGCCCCTCAACTATGGCTACACCTTC.

The chain's CDR3 is CSVEYQSEKLFF. CDR3 nucleotide sequence: TGCAGCGTTGAATATCAGAGCGAAAAACTGTTTTTT. The chain uses TRBV29-1 and TRBJ1-4; D not certain. The CDR3 is 12 residues long. The V gene lost 2 bases and the J gene lost 8 bases, with 9 bases spanning the gap. Per the germline V gene, CDR1 is SQVTM and CDR2 is ANQGSEA.

The chain joins TRBV6-6 to TRBJ2-5, with D maybe TRBD1 (8 bases). Germline CDR1 and CDR2: MNHNY and SVGAGI (reference sequence). This CDR3 is built from 13 residues. V lost 5 bases, J lost 4 bases, and 11 bases lay in between. The CDR3 nucleotides read TGTGCCAGCAGTAACAGGGGGGGAGAGACCCAGTACTTC. Its protein product is CASSNRGGETQYF.

The V and J genes are TRBV5-1 and TRBJ1-1; possible D gene TRBD1, 6 bases. Trimming took off 1 base at V and 0 bases at J, with 10 bases between the two ends. The CDR3 loop spans 15 amino acids. The germline V gene has CDR1 SGHRS and CDR2 YFSETQ. The CDR3 protein is CASSLMTGVNTEAFF. For the CDR3, the DNA is TGCGCCAGCAGCTTGATGACAGGCGTGAACACTGAAGCTTTCTTT.

V and J are TRBV5-6 and TRBJ1-6, with D perhaps matching TRBD1 (5 bases). The CDR3 is made up of 15 amino acids. Germline values: CDR1 SGHDT, CDR2 YYEEEE. Between the trimmed V and J ends, which lost 0 bases and 9 bases, there was a span of 13 bases. The CDR3 loop reads CASSLGDYRGSPLHF. The CDR3 nucleotides are TGTGCCAGCAGCTTGGGGGACTACCGGGGTTCACCCCTCCACTTT. The complete variable domain, with remaining parts taken from reference TRBV5-6 and TRBJ1-6, reads DAGVTQSPTHLIKTRGQQVTLRCSPKSGHDTVSWYQQALGQGPQFIFQYYEEEERQRGNFPDRFSGHQFPNYSSELNVNALLLGDSALYLCASSLGDYRGSPLHFGNGTRLTVT.

This clone was seen just once. The gene calls are TRBV25-1 and TRBJ2-5, with TRBD2 identical over 10 bases. The trim removed 1 base at V and 3 bases at J, leaving 2 bases unmatched. From germline, CDR1 is MGHDK and CDR2 SYGVNS. The CDR3 is 15 amino acids. In DNA form, the CDR3 reads TGTGCCAGCAGTGAATTCAGCGGGGGGGAAGAGACCCAGTACTTC. Its translation is CASSEFSGGEETQYF.

This clone was seen a single time. V and J are TRBV11-1 and TRBJ1-5; tentative D call: TRBD1 (5 bases). V was shortened by 1 base and J by 8 bases, with 12 bases between the two germline ends. In germline, CDR1 is SGHAT, CDR2 FQDESV (reference sequence). This CDR3 is 14 amino acids long. CDR3 loop: CASSLDREGKPQHF. The CDR3 bases are TGTGCCAGCAGCTTAGATAGGGAGGGGAAGCCCCAGCATTTT.

This rearrangement joins TRBV19 to TRBJ1-1, with D unclear. Germline lookup yields CDR1 LNHDA and CDR2 SQIVND (reference sequence). This CDR3 has 12 residues. V was trimmed by 5 bases and J by 3 bases, leaving 7 bases between them. CDR3: CASSYLDTEAFF. CDR3 bases: TGTGCCAGTAGTTACCTGGACACTGAAGCTTTCTTT.

The chain combines TRBV15 with TRBJ2-4, with 7 bases identical to TRBD1. With 3 bases clipped from V and 1 base from J, the junction kept 3 bases outside the gene matches. The length of the CDR3 is 15 residues. The V gene's germline CDR1 is LNHNV and CDR2 YYDKDF (reference sequence). This chain's CDR3 is CATSRRDSAKNIQYF. The DNA of the CDR3 is TGTGCCACCAGCAGGAGGGACAGCGCCAAAAACATTCAGTACTTC.

This clone was observed a handful of times. The rearrangement uses TRBV4-1 and TRBJ1-3; TRBD1 agrees at 7 bases. The CDR3 sequence is 17 residues long. With V trimmed by 4 bases and J by 2 bases, 11 bases remained unmatched. Germline V gene lookup returns CDR1 MGHRA and CDR2 YSYEKL. Here the CDR3 DNA reads TGCGCCAGCAGCCGACGACAGGGACTGATTGCTGGAAACACCATATATTTT. The encoded protein is CASSRRQGLIAGNTIYF.

In its sample, this clone ranks as medium-sized. The J gene is TRBJ1-4, the V gene TRBV13; a weak D match, TRBD1 (6 bases). The CDR3 length is 15 residues. Germline CDR1 PRHDT, CDR2 FYEKMQ (reference sequence). V was shortened by 4 bases and J by 7 bases, with 16 bases between the two germline ends. CDR3 protein: CASSSHREVGEKLFF. CDR3 sequence (DNA): TGTGCCAGCAGCTCGCACAGGGAAGTGGGTGAAAAACTGTTTTTT.

The chain combines TRBV27 with TRBJ2-7; 9 nucleotides line up with TRBD1. From germline, CDR1 is MNHEY and CDR2 SMNVEV (reference sequence). The CDR3 length is 13 residues. V shed 2 bases and J 5 bases; nucleotides not matched to a gene: 1. The CDR3 loop reads CASSLNRGHEQYF. For the CDR3, the DNA is TGTGCCAGCAGTTTAAACAGGGGGCACGAGCAGTACTTC.

On this clone itself: This sample also contains other DNA sequences that code for the same CDR3. V gene TRBV6-1 combines with J gene TRBJ2-7, with 10 nucleotides matching TRBD1. Per the germline V gene, CDR1 is MNHNS and CDR2 is SASEGT. The CDR3 spans 14 residues. Trimming took 6 bases from V and 3 from J; bases not matched to a gene: 5. The CDR3 sequence is CASSRDRGFYEQYF. The CDR3 nucleotides read TGTGCCAGCAGCCGGGACAGGGGTTTCTACGAGCAGTACTTC.

The CDR3 loop reads CASRNGTDLEKLFF. The CDR3 bases are TGTGCCAGCAGAAATGGGACAGACTTGGAAAAACTGTTTTTT. This rearrangement joins TRBV7-8 to TRBJ1-4; 7 bases map to TRBD1. After removal of 6 bases from V and 8 bases from J, the junction contained 9 bases not matched to a gene. The germline V gene encodes CDR1 SGHVS and CDR2 FQNEAQ. The CDR3 is made up of 14 amino acids.

This chain uses TRBV10-3 with TRBJ2-7, with 9 bases aligning to TRBD1. The germline gives CDR1 ENHRY, CDR2 SYGVKD. The junction had 5 bases not matched to a gene; V was cut back by 4 bases and J by 4 bases. This CDR3 comprises 14 residues. CDR3 DNA: TGTGCCATCAGTGTGGGGACAGGGACTTACGAGCAGTACTTC. Translating gives CAISVGTGTYEQYF.

This clone was seen more than once but under ten times. CDR3 in DNA: TGTGCCAGCAGCTTCGGGAATACTGAGCAGTTCTTC. Amino acid sequence: CASSFGNTEQFF. The V and J genes are TRBV7-3 and TRBJ2-1, with D possibly matching TRBD2 (5 bases). The CDR3 has 12 residues. Germline V gene lookup returns CDR1 SGHTA and CDR2 FQGTGA. The V end lost 3 bases, the J end lost 9 bases, and 9 bases lay between the germline ends.

The genes are TRBV14 and TRBJ1-1; D not certain. In germline, CDR1 is SGHDN, CDR2 FVKESK. Trimming took 4 bases from V and 2 from J, leaving 8 bases between them. This CDR3 has 13 residues. The CDR3 sequence: CASSRQPNTEAFF. The CDR3 region has the DNA TGTGCCAGCAGCCGGCAGCCTAACACTGAAGCTTTCTTT.